These 15 T cell receptor beta chains were all obtained from the same sample, sequenced in a study of CD8+ T cells in alopecia areata. It was cDNA, reverse transcribed from extracted RNA, that served as the sequencing template. This table comes from immunoSEQ multiplex PCR, and its TCRdb copy is limited to in-frame clones, with some not included. The sample has 200,000 or so clones, 55% to 70% seen once. Sample treatment: oral pan-JAK inhibitor, 5-10 mg twice daily. This material consisted of CD4+ T cells sorted from blood, taken at week 24, from a patient treated with tofacitinib. The receptor set was obtained from a human donor with alopecia areata.

This clone was seen a few times. The genes are TRBV7-3 and TRBJ2-7; 12 bases agree with TRBD2. The V gene's germline CDR1 is SGHTA and CDR2 FQGTGA. The CDR3 loop spans 14 amino acids. The trim removed 5 bases at V and 3 bases at J, leaving 2 bases unmatched. CDR3: CASSLAGGLYEQYF. The DNA of the CDR3 is TGTGCCAGCAGCCTAGCGGGGGGGCTCTACGAGCAGTACTTC.

This clone appeared once. The V call is TRBV7-2, the J call TRBJ2-3; maybe TRBD2 (6 bases). CDR1 and CDR2 (germline): SGHTA, FQGNSA. Trimming took 1 base from V and 5 from J, leaving 16 bases between them. The CDR3 is 16 amino acids. The DNA for the CDR3 is TGTGCCAGCAGCTTAGATGCAGCGGGTAACGGAGATACGCAGTATTTT. It translates to CASSLDAAGNGDTQYF.

The chain links TRBV30 to TRBJ2-5, with D perhaps being TRBD1 or TRBD2 (5 bases each). Looked up from germline, CDR1 is GTSNPN and CDR2 is SVGIG (reference sequence). CDR3 length equals 14 residues. Trimming removed 5 bases at V and 6 bases at J, with 19 bases between. The CDR3 region is CAWSSMGDPKTQYF. As DNA, the CDR3 is TGTGCCTGGTCGAGTATGGGGGACCCGAAGACCCAGTACTTC.

The table lists this clone with a few counts. This chain connects TRBV2 to TRBJ2-7; 7 nucleotides line up with TRBD2. CDR1 and CDR2 (germline): SNHLY, FYNNEI. After removal of 1 base from V and 7 bases from J, the junction contained 10 bases not matched to a gene. CDR3 length: 15 residues. The CDR3 is CASSEGTLGEGEQYF. Written as DNA, the CDR3 is TGTGCCAGCAGTGAAGGGACGCTAGGGGAGGGGGAGCAGTACTTC.

The chain couples TRBV7-2 to TRBJ2-7, with TRBD2 matching 9 bases. V lost 8 bases to trimming and J lost 5 bases; unmatched junction nucleotides: 13. Germline V gene data show CDR1 as SGHTA and CDR2 as FQGNSA. This CDR3 region has 15 residues. The CDR3 DNA reads TGTGCCAGCCGCCCAGCGGGGGGACCGAGCCACGAGCAGTACTTC. Translation: CASRPAGGPSHEQYF.

This chain joins TRBV18 and TRBJ2-6; D is possibly TRBD1 or TRBD2 (5 bases each). This CDR3 is built from 15 residues. In germline, CDR1 is KGHSH, CDR2 LQKENI. The V end lost 5 bases, the J end lost 4 bases, and 12 bases lay between the germline ends. CDR3 sequence: CASSSEGSGANVLTF. The DNA of the CDR3 is TGTGCCAGCTCATCCGAGGGGTCCGGGGCCAACGTCCTGACTTTC.

This chain joins TRBV4-1 and TRBJ2-1; 7 bases are shared with TRBD1. V was clipped by 2 bases and J by 8 bases; unmatched bases: 15. CDR3 length: 17 amino acids. Germline lookup yields CDR1 MGHRA and CDR2 YSYEKL. The CDR3 sequence is CASSQPGARGRYDEQFF. The CDR3 bases are TGCGCCAGCAGCCAACCCGGCGCGAGGGGGCGTTACGATGAGCAGTTCTTC.

This clone was observed a handful of times. The CDR3 reads CASSLGQGAAFF. As DNA, the CDR3 is TGTGCCAGCAGCTTGGGACAGGGGGCAGCTTTCTTT. The rearrangement uses TRBV5-4 and TRBJ1-1; the match to TRBD1 covers 10 bases. The V gene end was trimmed by 0 bases and the J gene end by 10 bases; junction bases not matched to a gene: 0. Germline values: CDR1 SGHNT, CDR2 YYREEE (reference sequence). The CDR3 covers 12 residues.

J is TRBJ1-5 and V is TRBV19; 8 bases are shared with TRBD1. The germline gives CDR1 LNHDA, CDR2 SQIVND (reference sequence). This CDR3 region has 17 residues. Trimming took 3 bases from V and 1 from J; bases not matched to a gene: 8. Written as DNA, the CDR3 is TGTGCCAGTAGTATGGACGGGACAGGTGTCAGCAATCAGCCCCAGCATTTT. Translation gives CASSMDGTGVSNQPQHF. The full variable domain, completed using reference TRBV19 and TRBJ1-5, is DGGITQSPKYLFRKEGQNVTLSCEQNLNHDAMYWYRQDPGQGLRLIYYSQIVNDFQKGDIAEGYSVSREKKESFPLTVTSAQKNPTAFYLCASSMDGTGVSNQPQHFGDGTRLSIL.

J is TRBJ2-2 and V is TRBV29-1; D is ambiguous. The CDR3 contains 20 residues. In germline, CDR1 is SQVTM, CDR2 ANQGSEA. V lost 0 bases to trimming and J lost 4 bases, with 27 bases between them. In DNA form, the CDR3 reads TGCAGCGTTGAAGAAAAGGTTGGGTCAGGACGTCGGTCGGCCACCGGGGAGCTGTTTTTT. Amino acids: CSVEEKVGSGRRSATGELFF.

J is TRBJ2-5 and V is TRBV10-3, with D possibly called TRBD1 or TRBD2 (5 bases each). Germline V gene lookup returns CDR1 ENHRY and CDR2 SYGVKD. The ends were cut back, 7 bases at V and 5 bases at J, with 14 bases in the middle. This CDR3 is built from 13 residues. The CDR3 is CAIMGREKETQYF. The CDR3 coding sequence is TGTGCCATCATGGGCAGGGAGAAGGAGACCCAGTACTTC.

V usage is TRBV6-5 and J usage is TRBJ2-1, with D uncertain. The CDR3 has 14 amino acids. The germline CDR1 and CDR2 sequences are MNHEY and SVGAGI. Trimming left V 5 bases short and J 7 bases short, with 15 bases between. This CDR3 is CASSPSSLVNEQFF. The CDR3 coding sequence is TGTGCCAGCAGTCCATCGTCCCTTGTAAATGAGCAGTTCTTC.

The V and J genes are TRBV29-1 and TRBJ2-5; 9 bases align to TRBD1. Germline V gene data show CDR1 as SQVTM and CDR2 as ANQGSEA. V was pared by 6 bases and J by 5 bases, with 7 bases of the junction left unmatched. CDR3 length equals 13 residues. CDR3 sequence (DNA): TGCAGCGTGGGGACAGGGCTCCGTGAGACCCAGTACTTC. Amino acid sequence: CSVGTGLRETQYF.

This rearrangement joins TRBV27 to TRBJ1-2; TRBD1 is a possible D gene (6 bases). This CDR3 is built from 14 residues. Per the germline V gene, CDR1 is MNHEY and CDR2 is SMNVEV (reference sequence). V was trimmed by 5 bases and J by 8 bases, leaving 18 bases between them. The CDR3 DNA reads as TGTGCCAGCAGTGAGACAGGCCTAAAGACGGGCTACACCTTC. It translates to CASSETGLKTGYTF.

The chain recombines TRBV7-2 with TRBJ1-2; perhaps TRBD1 as D (5 bases). Trimming removed 2 bases from V and 7 bases from J, with 14 bases in between. The CDR3 has 14 residues. The germline CDR1 and CDR2 sequences are SGHTA and FQGNSA. The CDR3 spells CASSLNEGLGGYTF. The CDR3 bases are TGTGCCAGCAGCTTAAACGAGGGACTCGGTGGCTACACCTTC.